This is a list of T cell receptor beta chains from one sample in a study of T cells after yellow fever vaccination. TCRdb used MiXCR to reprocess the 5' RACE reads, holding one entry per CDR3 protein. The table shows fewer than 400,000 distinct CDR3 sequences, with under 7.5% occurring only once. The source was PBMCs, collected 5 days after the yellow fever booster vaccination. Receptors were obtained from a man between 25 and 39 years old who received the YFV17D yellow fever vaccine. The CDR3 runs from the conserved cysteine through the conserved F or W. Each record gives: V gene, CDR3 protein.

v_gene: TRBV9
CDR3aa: CASSVNPTNEKLFF

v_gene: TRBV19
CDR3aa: CASSRRAGPSYNEQFF

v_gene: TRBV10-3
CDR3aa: CAITSDRGAGELFF

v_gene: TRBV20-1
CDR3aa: CSARDWGQGRENEQFF

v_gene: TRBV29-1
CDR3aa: CSVLMWEEQFF

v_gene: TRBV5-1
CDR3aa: CASSPRSAGGGTEAFF

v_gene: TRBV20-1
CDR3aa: CSARSPPGGNEQFF

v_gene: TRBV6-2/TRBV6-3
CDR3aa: CASSHRQGIYNEQFF

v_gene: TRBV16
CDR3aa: CASSQSQGNTEAFF

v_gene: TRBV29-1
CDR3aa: CSVWRGAGFTEAFF

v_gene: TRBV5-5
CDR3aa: CASSLLGDRGYTF

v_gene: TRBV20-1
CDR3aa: CSPRNGVKDYNEQFF

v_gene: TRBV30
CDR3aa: CAWSITRGEQYF

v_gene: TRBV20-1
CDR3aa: CSASSPGITDTQYF

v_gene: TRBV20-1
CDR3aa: CSARGTGRIQYF

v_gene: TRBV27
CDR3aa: CASSLGGGQGETQYF

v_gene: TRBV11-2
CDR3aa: CASSSAGTSGLKPYEQYF

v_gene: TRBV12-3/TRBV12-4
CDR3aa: CASSLSHNQPQHF

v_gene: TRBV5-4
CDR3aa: CASSAVEYNEQFF

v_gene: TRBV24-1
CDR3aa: CATSDFIAGELFF

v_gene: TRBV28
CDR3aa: CASSPDASGIWSYEQYF

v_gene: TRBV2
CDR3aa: CASSAGGYNEQFF

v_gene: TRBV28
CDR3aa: CASSRDRRGYEQYF

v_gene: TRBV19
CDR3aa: CASSDGTFGTQYF

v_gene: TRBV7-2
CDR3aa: CASSLPSGNSYF

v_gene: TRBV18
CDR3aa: CASSPWAGKETQYF

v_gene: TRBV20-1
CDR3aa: CSARAGEYEQYF

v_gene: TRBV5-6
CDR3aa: CASRSYWNSIYEQYF

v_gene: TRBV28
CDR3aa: CASRRGSYNEQFF

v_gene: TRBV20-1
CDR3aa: CSARSSGTYNEQFF

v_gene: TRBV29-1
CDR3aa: CSVERVDEQFF

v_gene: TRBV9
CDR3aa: CASSVNRDPYGYTF

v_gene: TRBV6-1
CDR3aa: CASSEGHPGPQHF

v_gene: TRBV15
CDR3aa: CATSSVGTANYEQYF

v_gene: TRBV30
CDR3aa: CAWSDRVGNQPQHF

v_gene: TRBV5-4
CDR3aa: CASSYAWVGELFF

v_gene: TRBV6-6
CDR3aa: CASKGGRTDTQYF

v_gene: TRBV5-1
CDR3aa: CASSLGQGALYEQYF

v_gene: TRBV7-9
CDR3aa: CASALRLGELFF

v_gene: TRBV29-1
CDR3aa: CSGASAGAVQETQYF

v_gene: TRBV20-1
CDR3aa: CSAAETGTLNEQFF

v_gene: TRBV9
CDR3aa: CASSVGSPYQETQYF

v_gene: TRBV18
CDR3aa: CASSPLAGLLGTDTQYF